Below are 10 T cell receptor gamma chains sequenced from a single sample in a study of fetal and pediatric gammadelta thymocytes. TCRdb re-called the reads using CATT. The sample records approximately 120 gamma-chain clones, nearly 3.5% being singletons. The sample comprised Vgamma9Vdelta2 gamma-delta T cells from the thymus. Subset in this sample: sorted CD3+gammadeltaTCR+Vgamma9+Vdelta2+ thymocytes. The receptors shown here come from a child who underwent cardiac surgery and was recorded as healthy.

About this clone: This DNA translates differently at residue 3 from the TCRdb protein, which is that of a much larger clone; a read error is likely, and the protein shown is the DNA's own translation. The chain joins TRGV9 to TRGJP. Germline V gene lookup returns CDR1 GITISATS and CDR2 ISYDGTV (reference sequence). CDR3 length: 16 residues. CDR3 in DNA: TGTGCCTCGTGGGAGGTAGGGGAGTTGGGCAAAAAAATCAAGGTATTT. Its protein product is CASWEVGELGKKIKVF.

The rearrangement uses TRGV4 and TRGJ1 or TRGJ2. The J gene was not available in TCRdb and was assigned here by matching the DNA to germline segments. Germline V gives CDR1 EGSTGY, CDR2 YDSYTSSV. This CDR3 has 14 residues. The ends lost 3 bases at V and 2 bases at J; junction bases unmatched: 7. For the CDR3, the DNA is TGTGCCACCTGGGATCATCCTGATTATTATAAGAAACTCTTT. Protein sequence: CATWDHPDYYKKLF.

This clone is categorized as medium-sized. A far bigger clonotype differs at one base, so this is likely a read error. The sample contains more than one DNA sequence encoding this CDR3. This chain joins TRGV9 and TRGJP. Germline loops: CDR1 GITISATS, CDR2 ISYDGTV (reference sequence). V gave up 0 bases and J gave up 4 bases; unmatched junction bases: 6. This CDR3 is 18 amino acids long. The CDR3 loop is CALWEVQGQELGKKIKVF. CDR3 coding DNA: TGTGCCTTGTGGGAGGTGCAGGGACAAGAGTTGGGCAAAAAAATCAAGGTATTT.

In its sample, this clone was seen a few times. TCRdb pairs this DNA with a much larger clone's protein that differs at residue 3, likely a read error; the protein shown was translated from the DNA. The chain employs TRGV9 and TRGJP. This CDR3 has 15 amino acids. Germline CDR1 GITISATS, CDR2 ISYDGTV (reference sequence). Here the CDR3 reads CASWEQELGKKIKVF. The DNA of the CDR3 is TGTGCCTCGTGGGAGCAAGAGTTGGGCAAAAAAATCAAGGTATTT.

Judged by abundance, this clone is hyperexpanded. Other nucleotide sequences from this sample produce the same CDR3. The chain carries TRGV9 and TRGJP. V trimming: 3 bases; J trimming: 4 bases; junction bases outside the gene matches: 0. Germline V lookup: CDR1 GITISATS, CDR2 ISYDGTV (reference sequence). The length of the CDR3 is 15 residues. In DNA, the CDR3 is TGTGCCTTGTGGGAGCAAGAGTTGGGCAAAAAAATCAAGGTATTT. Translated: CALWEQELGKKIKVF.

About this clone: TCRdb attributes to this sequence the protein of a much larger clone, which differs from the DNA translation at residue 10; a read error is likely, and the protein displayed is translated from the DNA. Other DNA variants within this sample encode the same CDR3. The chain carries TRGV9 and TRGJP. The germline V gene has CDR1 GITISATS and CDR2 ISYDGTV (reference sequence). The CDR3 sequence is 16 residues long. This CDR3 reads CALWEVGELSKKIKVF. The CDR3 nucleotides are TGTGCCTTGTGGGAGGTAGGGGAGTTGAGCAAAAAAATCAAGGTGTTT.

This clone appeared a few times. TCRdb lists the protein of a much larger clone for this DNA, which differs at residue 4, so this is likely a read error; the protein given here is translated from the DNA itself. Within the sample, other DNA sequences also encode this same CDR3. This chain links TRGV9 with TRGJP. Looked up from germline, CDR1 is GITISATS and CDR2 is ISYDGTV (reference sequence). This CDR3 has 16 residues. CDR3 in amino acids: CALREVGELGKKIKVF. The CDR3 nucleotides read TGTGCCTTGAGGGAGGTAGGGGAGTTGGGCAAAAAAATCAAGGTATTT.

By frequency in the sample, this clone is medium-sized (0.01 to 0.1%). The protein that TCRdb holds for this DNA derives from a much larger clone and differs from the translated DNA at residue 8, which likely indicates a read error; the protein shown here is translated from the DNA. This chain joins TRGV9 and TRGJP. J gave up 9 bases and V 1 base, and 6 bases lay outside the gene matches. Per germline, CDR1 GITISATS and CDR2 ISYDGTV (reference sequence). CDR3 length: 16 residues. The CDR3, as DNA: TGTGCCTTGTGGGAGGTAGGGGGGTTGGGCAAAAAAATCAAGGTATTT. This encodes CALWEVGGLGKKIKVF.

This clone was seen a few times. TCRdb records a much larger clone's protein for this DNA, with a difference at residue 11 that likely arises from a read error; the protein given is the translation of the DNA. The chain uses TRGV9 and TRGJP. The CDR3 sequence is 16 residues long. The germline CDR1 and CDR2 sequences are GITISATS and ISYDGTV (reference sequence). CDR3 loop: CALWEVGELGRKIKVF. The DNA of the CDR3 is TGTGCCTTGTGGGAGGTAGGGGAGTTGGGCAGAAAAATCAAGGTATTT.

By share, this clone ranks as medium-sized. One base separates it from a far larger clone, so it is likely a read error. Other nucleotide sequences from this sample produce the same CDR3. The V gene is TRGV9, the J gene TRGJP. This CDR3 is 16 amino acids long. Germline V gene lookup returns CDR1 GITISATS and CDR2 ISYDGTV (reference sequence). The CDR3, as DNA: TGTGCCTTGTGGGAGGTAGGGGAGTTGGGAAAAAAAATCAAGGTATTT. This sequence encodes CALWEVGELGKKIKVF.